This T cell receptor (beta chain) is from a study of human thymus T cells (dated by TCRdb to 2018 to 2020). About the study as a whole: TCR alpha and beta repertoires from about 8 infant thymus samples and four related peripheral blood samples were characterized in the study. The cohort included about 6 male and two female infants, with donor ages spanning 7 to 244 days. Summary of the overall study and its limitations: On average, approximately 800,000 unique TCRB clonotypes were obtained from thymus samples, compared with 65,000 to 90,000 from blood samples. Biased V and J gene segment usage appeared to be present in both thymic and peripheral blood repertoires.

The immunoSEQ multiplex PCR assay was used to amplify the TCRB and TCRAD loci from a standardized quantity of quality-controlled genomic DNA. Amplicons spanned the V(D)J region at a length sufficient to cover the CDR3 and identify V and J genes. Amplicon sequencing was performed on an Illumina platform through the commercial immunoSEQ service. The published analysis was carried out like this. Primer bias and sequencing errors were corrected using previously described methods, and TCRAD and TCRB definitions followed the IMGT database. immunoSEQ Analyzer 3.0 and VDJTools were used for repertoire analysis, which covered basic statistics, V/J segment usage, diversity estimates, rarefaction and pairwise overlap. To estimate diversity, the Chao1, ChaoE, Efron-Thisted, Shannon and inverse Simpson indices were applied, and diversity was also estimated on datasets down-sampled to the smallest sample. Repertoire overlap was determined by strict matching of CDR3 nucleotide sequence, V gene and J gene, and Jaccard-based multidimensional scaling clustering was applied. Imported from immuneACCESS, the table was reduced by TCRdb to in-frame sequences with V and J called. These copies leave out some clones; in studies compared against another copy, an unresolved V gene accounts for under half, and the cause of the remainder is not known. D and trimming come from the DNA, and the V and J calls and clone size come from that table. The sample contains about 50,000 clones, more than 85% of them found a single time. The ten largest clones capture about 0.16% of the sample.

As to this clone: The antigen it recognizes is unknown. Within one base of it there is no much larger clone, and no base qualities were kept.

From the cysteine up to the phenylalanine, the CDR3 has a length of 15 residues. Of all the DNA, just the CDR3 is kept, 45 bases in frame from base 1. CDR1 and CDR2, per the germline V gene, are MGHRA and YSYEKL. V trim: 0 bases; J trim: 4 bases; unmatched bases: 2. Immunologically healthy infants undergoing open corrective cardiac surgery for congenital heart defects in Finland were used as donors. For four of the eight donors, a small roughly 0.45-1 mL aliquot of peripheral blood was collected during surgery. For the blood samples, genomic DNA was extracted from all available leukocytes instead of from a set number of cells. ACK lysis buffer was used to remove erythrocytes from the blood, and the remaining leukocytes were kept as pellets at -70 degrees C. A QIAsymphony instrument was used to extract genomic DNA from the frozen cell pellets.

The sequenced sample was blood. This sequence was found in a girl under three years old with a congenital heart defect but otherwise immunologically healthy. Recombination joined TRBV4-1 with TRBJ1-4, with 7 bases aligning to TRBD1. The nucleotide sequence reads as follows: TGCGCCAGCAGCCAAGAAGGGGGCCGTAATGAAAAACTGTTTTTT. Its amino acids are CASSQEGGRNEKLFF.